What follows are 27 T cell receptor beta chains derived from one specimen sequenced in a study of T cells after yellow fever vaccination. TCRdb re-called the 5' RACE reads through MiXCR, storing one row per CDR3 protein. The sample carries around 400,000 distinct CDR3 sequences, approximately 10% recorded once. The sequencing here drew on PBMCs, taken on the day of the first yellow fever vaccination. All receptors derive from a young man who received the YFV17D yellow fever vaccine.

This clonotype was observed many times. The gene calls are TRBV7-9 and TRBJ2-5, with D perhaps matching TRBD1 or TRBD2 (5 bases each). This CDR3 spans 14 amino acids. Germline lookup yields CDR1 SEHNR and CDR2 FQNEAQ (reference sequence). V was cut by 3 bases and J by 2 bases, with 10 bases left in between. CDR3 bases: TGTGCCAGCAGCTTGGGGACGTCGCAAGAGACCCAGTACTTC. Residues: CASSLGTSQETQYF.

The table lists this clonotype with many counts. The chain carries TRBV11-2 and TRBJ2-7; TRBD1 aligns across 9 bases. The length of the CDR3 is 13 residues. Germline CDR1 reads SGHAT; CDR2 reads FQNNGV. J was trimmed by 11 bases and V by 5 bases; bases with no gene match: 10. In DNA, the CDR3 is TGTGCCAGCAGCCAGGGACAGGGAGGTATCGAGTACTTC. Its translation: CASSQGQGGIEYF.

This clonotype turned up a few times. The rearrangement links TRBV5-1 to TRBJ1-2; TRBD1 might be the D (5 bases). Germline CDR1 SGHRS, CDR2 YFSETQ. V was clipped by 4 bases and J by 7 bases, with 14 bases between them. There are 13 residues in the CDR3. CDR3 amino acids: CASSPERGIGYTF. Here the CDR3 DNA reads TGCGCCAGCAGCCCGGAGAGGGGCATTGGCTACACCTTC. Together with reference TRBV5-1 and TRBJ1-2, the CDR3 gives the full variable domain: KAGVTQTPRYLIKTRGQQVTLSCSPISGHRSVSWYQQTPGQGLQFLFEYFSETQRNKGNFPGRFSGRQFSNSRSEMNVSTLELGDSALYLCASSPERGIGYTFGSGTRLTVV.

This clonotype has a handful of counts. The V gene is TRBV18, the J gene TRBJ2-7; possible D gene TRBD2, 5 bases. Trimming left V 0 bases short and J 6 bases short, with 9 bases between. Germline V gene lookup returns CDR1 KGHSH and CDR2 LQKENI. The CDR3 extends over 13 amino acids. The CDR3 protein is CASSPPGRGEQYV. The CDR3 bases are TGTGCCAGCTCACCACCCGGACGGGGCGAGCAGTACGTC.

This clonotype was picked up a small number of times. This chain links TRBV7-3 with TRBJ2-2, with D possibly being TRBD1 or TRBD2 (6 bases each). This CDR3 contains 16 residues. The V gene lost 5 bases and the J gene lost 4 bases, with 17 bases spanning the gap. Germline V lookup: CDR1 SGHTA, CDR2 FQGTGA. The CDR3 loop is CASSPKGGSGTGELFF. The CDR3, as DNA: TGTGCCAGCAGCCCCAAGGGGGGCTCTGGCACCGGGGAGCTGTTTTTT.

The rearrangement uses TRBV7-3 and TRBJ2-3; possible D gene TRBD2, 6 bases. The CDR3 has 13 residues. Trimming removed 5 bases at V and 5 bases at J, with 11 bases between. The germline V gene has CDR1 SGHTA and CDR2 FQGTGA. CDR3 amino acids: CASSAASVDTQYF. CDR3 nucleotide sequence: TGTGCCAGCAGCGCCGCTAGCGTAGATACGCAGTATTTT.

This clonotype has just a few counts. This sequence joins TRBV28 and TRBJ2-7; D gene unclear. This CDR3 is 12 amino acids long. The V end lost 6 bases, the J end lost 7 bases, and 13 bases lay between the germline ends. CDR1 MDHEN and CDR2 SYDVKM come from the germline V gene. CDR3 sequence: CASSTRMREQYV. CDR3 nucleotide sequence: TGTGCCAGCAGCACCCGGATGAGGGAGCAGTACGTC.

The CDR3 region has the DNA TGCGCCAGCAGCTTGGCCGGGACAGGGGCCTGGGGCTATGGCTACACCTTC. Translating it yields CASSLAGTGAWGYGYTF. The J gene is TRBJ1-2, the V gene TRBV5-1, with 10 bases matching TRBD1. Germline CDR1 is SGHRS and CDR2 is YFSETQ. Trimming removed 0 bases from V and 4 bases from J; junction bases left unmatched: 9. This CDR3 has 17 amino acids.

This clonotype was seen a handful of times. CDR3 in DNA: TGTGCCAGCAGCTTTAATTGGGGCGACAATGAGCAGTTCTTC. This sequence encodes CASSFNWGDNEQFF. This sequence joins TRBV5-5 and TRBJ2-1; a possible D gene is TRBD1 (5 bases). The CDR3 runs to 14 residues. Trimming took off 2 bases at V and 5 bases at J, with 11 bases between the two ends. The germline V gene has CDR1 SGHKS and CDR2 YYEKEE (reference sequence).

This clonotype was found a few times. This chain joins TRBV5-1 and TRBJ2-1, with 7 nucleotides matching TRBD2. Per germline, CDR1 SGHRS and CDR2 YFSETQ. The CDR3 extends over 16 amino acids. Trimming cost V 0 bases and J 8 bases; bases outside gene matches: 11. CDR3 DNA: TGCGCCAGCAGCTTGGAAGATCTGACTAGCAGCGATGAGCAGTTCTTC. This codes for CASSLEDLTSSDEQFF.

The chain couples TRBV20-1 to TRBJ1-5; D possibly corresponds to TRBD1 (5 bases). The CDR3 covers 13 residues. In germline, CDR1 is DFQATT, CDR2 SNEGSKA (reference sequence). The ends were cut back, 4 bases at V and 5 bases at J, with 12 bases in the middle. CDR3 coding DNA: TGCAGTGCTATCCAGGGCGAGGATCAGCCCCAGCATTTT. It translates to CSAIQGEDQPQHF.

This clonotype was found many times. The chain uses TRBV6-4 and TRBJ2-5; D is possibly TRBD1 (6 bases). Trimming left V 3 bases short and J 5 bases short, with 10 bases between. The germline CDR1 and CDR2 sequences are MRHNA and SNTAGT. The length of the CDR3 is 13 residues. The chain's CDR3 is CASSEQGGETQYF. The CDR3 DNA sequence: TGTGCCAGCAGTGAACAGGGTGGGGAGACCCAGTACTTC.

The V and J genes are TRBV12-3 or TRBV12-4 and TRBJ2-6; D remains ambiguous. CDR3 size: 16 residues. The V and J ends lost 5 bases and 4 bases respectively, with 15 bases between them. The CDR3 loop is CASSTPRPWGANVLTF. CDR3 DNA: TGTGCCAGCAGTACCCCCCGGCCCTGGGGGGCCAACGTCCTGACTTTC.

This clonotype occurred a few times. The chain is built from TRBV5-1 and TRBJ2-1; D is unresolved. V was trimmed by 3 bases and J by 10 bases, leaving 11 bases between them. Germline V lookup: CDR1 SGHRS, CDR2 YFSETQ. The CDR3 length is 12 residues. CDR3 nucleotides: TGCGCCAGCAGCTCGGCCTCCGGGGAGCAGTTCTTC. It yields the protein CASSSASGEQFF.

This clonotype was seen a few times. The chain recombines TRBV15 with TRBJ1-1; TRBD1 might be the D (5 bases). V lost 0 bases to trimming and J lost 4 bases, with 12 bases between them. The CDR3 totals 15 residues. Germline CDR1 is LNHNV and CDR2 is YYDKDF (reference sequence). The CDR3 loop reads CATSRDRGVGTEAFF. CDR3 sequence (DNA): TGTGCCACCAGCAGAGATCGGGGGGTCGGCACTGAAGCTTTCTTT.

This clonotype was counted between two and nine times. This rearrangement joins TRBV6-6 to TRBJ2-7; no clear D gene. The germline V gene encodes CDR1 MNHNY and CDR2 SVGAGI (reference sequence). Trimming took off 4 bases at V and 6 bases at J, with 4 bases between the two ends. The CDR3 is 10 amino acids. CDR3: CASSSGEQYF. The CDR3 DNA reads TGTGCCAGCAGTTCGGGCGAGCAGTACTTC.

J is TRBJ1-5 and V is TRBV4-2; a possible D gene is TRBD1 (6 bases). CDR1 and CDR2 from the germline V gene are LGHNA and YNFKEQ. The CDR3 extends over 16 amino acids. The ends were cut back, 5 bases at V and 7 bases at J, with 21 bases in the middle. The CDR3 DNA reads TGTGCCAGCAGCTTCGGGGGCCAGGCCGCGGGACAGCCCCAGCATTTT. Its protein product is CASSFGGQAAGQPQHF.

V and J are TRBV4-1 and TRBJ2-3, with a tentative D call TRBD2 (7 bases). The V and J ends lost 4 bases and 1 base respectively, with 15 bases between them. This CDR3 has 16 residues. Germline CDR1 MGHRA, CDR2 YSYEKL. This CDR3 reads CASSRWAGARTDTQYF. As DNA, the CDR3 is TGCGCCAGCAGCCGGTGGGCGGGGGCCCGCACAGATACGCAGTATTTT.

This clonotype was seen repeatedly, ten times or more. CDR3 in DNA: TGTGCCACCGCTACGGGGGCCCTTTCCTACGAGCAGTACTTC. Translation gives CATATGALSYEQYF. The V and J genes are TRBV19 and TRBJ2-7; D tentatively fits TRBD1 or TRBD2 (6 bases each). Trimming took off 10 bases at V and 1 base at J, with 17 bases between the two ends. This CDR3 spans 14 amino acids. Per the germline V gene, CDR1 is LNHDA and CDR2 is SQIVND (reference sequence).

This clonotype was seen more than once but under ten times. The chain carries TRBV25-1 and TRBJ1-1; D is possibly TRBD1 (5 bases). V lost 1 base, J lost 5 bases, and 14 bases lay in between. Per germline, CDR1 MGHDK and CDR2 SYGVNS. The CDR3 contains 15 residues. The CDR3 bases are TGTGCCAGCAGTGAATCCCTAGGGGCAAATACTGAAGCTTTCTTT. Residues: CASSESLGANTEAFF.

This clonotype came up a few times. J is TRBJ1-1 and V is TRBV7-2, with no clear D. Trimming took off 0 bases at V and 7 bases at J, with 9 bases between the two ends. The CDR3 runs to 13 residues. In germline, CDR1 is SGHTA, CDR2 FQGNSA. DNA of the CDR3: TGTGCCAGCAGCTTAGCGCCCTCCGGTGAAGCTTTCTTT. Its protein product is CASSLAPSGEAFF. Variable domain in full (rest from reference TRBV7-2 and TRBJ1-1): GAGVSQSPSNKVTEKGKDVELRCDPISGHTALYWYRQSLGQGLEFLIYFQGNSAPDKSGLPSDRFSAERTGGSVSTLTIQRTQQEDSAVYLCASSLAPSGEAFFGQGTRLTVV.

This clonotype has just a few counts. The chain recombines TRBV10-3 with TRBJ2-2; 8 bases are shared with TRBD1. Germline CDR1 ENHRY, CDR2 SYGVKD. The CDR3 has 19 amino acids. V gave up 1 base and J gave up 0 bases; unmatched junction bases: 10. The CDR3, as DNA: TGTGCCATCAGTGAGTTATGGGACAGGATGTACCCGAACACCGGGGAGCTGTTTTTT. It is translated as CAISELWDRMYPNTGELFF.

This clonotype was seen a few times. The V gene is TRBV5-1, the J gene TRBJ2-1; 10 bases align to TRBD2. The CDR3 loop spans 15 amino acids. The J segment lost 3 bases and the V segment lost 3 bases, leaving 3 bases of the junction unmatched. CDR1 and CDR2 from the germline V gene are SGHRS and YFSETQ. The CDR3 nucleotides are TGCGCCAGCAGCTATACTAGCGGGGACTACAATGAGCAGTTCTTC. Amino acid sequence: CASSYTSGDYNEQFF.

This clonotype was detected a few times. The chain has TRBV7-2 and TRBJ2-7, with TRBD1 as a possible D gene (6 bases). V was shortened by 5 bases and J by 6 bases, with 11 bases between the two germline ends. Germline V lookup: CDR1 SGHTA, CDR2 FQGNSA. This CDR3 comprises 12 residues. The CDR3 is CASSLDSGEQYV. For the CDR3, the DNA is TGTGCCAGCAGCCTGGACAGTGGCGAGCAGTACGTC.

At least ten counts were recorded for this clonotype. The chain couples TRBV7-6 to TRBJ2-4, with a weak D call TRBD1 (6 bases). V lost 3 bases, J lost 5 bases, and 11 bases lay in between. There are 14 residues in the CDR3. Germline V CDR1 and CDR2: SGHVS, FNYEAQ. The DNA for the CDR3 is TGTGCCAGCAGCTTGATGGCAGGGGAAAACATTCAGTACTTC. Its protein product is CASSLMAGENIQYF.

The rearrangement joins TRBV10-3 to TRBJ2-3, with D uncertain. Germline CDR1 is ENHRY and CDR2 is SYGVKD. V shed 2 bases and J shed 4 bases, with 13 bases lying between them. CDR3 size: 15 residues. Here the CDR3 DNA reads TGTGCCATCAGTGAGAAGGGCCTATCGCCAGATACGCAGTATTTT. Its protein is CAISEKGLSPDTQYF.

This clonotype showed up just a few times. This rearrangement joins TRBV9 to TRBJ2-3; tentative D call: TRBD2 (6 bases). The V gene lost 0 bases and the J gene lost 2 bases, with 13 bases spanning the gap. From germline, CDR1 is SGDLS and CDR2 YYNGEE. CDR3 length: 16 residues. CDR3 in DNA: TGTGCCAGCAGCGTAGTATCGGGGGAAGTCACAGATACGCAGTATTTT. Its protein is CASSVVSGEVTDTQYF.